This TCR beta chain is drawn from a study of cytomegalovirus exposure and HLA in healthy donors. Per germline, CDR1 MNHEY and CDR2 SVGAGI. The CDR3 is 14 residues long. The V gene end was trimmed by 7 bases and the J gene end by 2 bases; junction bases not matched to a gene: 5. Primers: 60 Vbeta forward and 13 Jbeta reverse. Libraries were prepared by immunoSEQ multiplex PCR; TCRdb keeps only in-frame clonotypes and omits some of them. The sample comprises some 150,000 clones, roughly four fifths of which are singletons, and 3.4% rests with the top ten. This clone was recorded only once. Antigen specificity is unknown. Whole-study findings and limits: When presence/absence was analysed, sequencing depth was taken to be roughly uniform across donors. TCR beta sequences reportedly predicted the HLA-A and HLA-B alleles of most subjects accurately. In an earlier analysis, in some 500 donors, most V segments appeared productive either ~87% or ~30% of the time. Later genetic work tied a missense DCLRE1C variant to beta-chain V and J trimming.

The sequence derives from a male donor in good health and CMV-seronegative. The J gene is TRBJ2-5, the V gene TRBV6-5; 9 bases are shared with TRBD1. The sample taken for sequencing was PBMCs. CDR3 in DNA: TGTGCCAGCAACCCGGGACAGGGTCAAGAGACCCAGTACTTC. This gives the protein CASNPGQGQETQYF.